This is a list of T cell receptor beta chains from one sample in a study of identifying expanded T cells in peripheral blood. TCRdb's table, derived via immunoSEQ multiplex PCR, lists solely in-frame clones and lacks some. Here the sample spans approximately 120,000 clones, roughly nine tenths being singletons. The sequencing input was blood. The receptor set was obtained from a person aged 18 to 70 in good health. Each CDR3 is given with its conserved first and last residue.

v_call cdr3_aa
TRBV30 CAYPRPSYNEQFF
TRBV5-1 CASSAGQMDEQYF
TRBV29-1 CSGGNWDHTEAFF
TRBV2 CASLRQEGGGETQYF
TRBV4-1 CASSQQYGANTGELFF
TRBV5-4 CASSLAGGTYNEQFF
TRBV6-5 CATYTGLTEAFF
TRBV19 CASRKNLLPGELFF
TRBV6-1 CASSEVGDSGSYEQYF
TRBV2 CASSQEGETQYF
TRBV7-9 CASSVEAGPFYGYTF
TRBV9 CASSDEGNTEAFF
TRBV9 CASSVDLQETQYF
TRBV5-1 CASSLLAGGGTGELFF
TRBV11-2 CASSPDGWGMNTEAFF
TRBV7-3 CASSLGPQYNEQFF
TRBV29-1 CSATPISSGNTIYF
TRBV9 CASSVGRSLMNTEAFF
TRBV30 CAWRVRRWEASNYGYTF
TRBV6-6 CASSSTGGLNTEAFF
TRBV14 CASSQFPPEAFF
TRBV6-1 CASREAGLRQFYEQYF